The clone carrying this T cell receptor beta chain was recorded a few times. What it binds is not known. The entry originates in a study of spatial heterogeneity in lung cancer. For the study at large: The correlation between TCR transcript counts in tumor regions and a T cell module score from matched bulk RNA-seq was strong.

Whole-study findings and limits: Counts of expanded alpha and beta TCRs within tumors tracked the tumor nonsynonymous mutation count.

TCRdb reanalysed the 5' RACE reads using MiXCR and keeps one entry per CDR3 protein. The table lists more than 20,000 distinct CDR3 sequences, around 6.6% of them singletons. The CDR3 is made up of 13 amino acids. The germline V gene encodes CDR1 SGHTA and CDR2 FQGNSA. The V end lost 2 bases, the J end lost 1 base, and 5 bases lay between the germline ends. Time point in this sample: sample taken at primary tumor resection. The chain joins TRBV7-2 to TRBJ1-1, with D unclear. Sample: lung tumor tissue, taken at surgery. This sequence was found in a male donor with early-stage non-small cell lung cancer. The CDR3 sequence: CASSLWGNTEAFF. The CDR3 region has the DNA TGTGCCAGCAGCTTATGGGGGAACACTGAAGCTTTCTTT.